The T cell receptor beta chain described here comes from a study of cytomegalovirus exposure and HLA in healthy donors. Study outcomes and limitations: CMV antigen specificity of three CMV-associated chains was confirmed in vitro.

Here immunoSEQ multiplex PCR was the method, and the copy in TCRdb shows in-frame clones only, minus some. This sample has 200,000 or so clones, with approximately 80% found just once. This clone was counted between two and nine times. Its antigen remains unknown. V dropped 1 base and J dropped 8; count of bases not matched to a gene: 7. Germline CDR1 reads LGHNA; CDR2 reads YNFKEQ. The CDR3 consists of 15 residues. Source material: PBMCs. This rearrangement joins TRBV4-2 to TRBJ2-1; 8 nucleotides align to TRBD1. The sequence came from a woman under 40 in good health and CMV-seropositive. The CDR3 bases are TGTGCCAGCAGCCAAGGGGCCGGACAGGGAGATGAGCAGTTCTTC. It specifies CASSQGAGQGDEQFF.